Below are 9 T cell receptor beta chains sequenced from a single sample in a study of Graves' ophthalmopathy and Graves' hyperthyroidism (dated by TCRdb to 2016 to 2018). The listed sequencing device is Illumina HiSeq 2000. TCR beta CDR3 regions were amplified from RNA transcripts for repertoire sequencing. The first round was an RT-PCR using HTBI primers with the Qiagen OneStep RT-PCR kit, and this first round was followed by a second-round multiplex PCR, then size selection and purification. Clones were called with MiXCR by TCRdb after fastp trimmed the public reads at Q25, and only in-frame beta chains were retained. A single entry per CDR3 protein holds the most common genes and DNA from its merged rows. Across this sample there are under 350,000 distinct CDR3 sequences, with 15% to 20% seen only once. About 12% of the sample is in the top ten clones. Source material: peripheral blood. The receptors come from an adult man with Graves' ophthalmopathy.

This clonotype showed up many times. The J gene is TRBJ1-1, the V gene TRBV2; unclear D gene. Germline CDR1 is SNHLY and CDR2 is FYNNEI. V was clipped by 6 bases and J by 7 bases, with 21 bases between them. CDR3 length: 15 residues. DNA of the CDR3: TGTGCCAGCAGCGAACCGTATAGGGCAGACCATGAAGCTTTCTTT. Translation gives CASSEPYRADHEAFF.

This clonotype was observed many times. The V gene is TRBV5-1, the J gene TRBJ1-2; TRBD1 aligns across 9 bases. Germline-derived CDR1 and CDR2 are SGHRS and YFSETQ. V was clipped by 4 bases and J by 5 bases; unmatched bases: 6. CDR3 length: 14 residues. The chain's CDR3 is CASSAGQGSYGYTF. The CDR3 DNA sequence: TGCGCCAGCAGCGCCGGACAGGGGAGTTATGGCTACACCTTC. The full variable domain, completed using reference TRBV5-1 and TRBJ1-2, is KAGVTQTPRYLIKTRGQQVTLSCSPISGHRSVSWYQQTPGQGLQFLFEYFSETQRNKGNFPGRFSGRQFSNSRSEMNVSTLELGDSALYLCASSAGQGSYGYTFGSGTRLTVV.

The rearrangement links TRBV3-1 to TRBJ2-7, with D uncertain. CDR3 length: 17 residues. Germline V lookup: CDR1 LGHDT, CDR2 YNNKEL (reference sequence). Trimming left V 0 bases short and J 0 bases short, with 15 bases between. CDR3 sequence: CASSQDLSRRFSYEQYF. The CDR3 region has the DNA TGTGCCAGCAGCCAAGATCTGTCGCGACGGTTCTCCTACGAGCAGTACTTC.

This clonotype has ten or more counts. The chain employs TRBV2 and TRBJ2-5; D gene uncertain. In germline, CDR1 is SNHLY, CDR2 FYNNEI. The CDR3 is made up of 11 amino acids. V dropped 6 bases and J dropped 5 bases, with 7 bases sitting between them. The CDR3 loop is CASRASETQYF. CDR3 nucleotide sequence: TGTGCCAGCAGGGCCAGCGAGACCCAGTACTTC.

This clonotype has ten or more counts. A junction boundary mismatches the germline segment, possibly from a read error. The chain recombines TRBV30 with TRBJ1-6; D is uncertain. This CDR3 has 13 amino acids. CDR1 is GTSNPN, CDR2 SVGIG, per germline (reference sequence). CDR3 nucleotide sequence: TGTGCCTGGAGTCCCGACTATGATTCACCCCTCCACTTT. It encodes CAWSPDYDSPLHF.

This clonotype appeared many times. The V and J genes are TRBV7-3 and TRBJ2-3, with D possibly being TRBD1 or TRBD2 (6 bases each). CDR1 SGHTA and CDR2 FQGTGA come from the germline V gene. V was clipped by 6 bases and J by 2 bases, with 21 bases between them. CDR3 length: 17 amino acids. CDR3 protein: CASSQKRGRRTTDTQYF. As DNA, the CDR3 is TGTGCCAGCAGTCAAAAACGGGGGCGGAGGACCACAGATACGCAGTATTTT.

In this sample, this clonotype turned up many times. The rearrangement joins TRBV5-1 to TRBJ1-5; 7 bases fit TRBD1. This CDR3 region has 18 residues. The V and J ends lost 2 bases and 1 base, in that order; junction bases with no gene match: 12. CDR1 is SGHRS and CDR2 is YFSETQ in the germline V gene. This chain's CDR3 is CASSFRGTGAASNQPQHF. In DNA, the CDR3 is TGCGCCAGCAGCTTTAGGGGCACAGGGGCCGCAAGCAATCAGCCCCAGCATTTT. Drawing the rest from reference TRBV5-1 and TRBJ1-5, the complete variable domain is KAGVTQTPRYLIKTRGQQVTLSCSPISGHRSVSWYQQTPGQGLQFLFEYFSETQRNKGNFPGRFSGRQFSNSRSEMNVSTLELGDSALYLCASSFRGTGAASNQPQHFGDGTRLSIL.

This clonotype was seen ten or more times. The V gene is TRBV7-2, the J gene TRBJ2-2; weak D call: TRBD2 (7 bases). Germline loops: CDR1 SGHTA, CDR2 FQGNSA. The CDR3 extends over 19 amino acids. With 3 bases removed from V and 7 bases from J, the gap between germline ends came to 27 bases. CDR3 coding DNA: TGTGCCAGCAGCTTCGCTCCTATGAGGGGGGGCATTGTTGGCGGGGAGCTGTTTTTT. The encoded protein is CASSFAPMRGGIVGGELFF.

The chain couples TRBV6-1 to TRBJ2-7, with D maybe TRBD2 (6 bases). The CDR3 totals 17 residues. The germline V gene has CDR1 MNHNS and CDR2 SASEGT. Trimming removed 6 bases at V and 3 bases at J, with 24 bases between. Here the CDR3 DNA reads TGTGCCAGCAGCCGAGGATACGCCGGGACTTCTATCTACGAGCAGTACTTC. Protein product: CASSRGYAGTSIYEQYF.